This TCR beta chain was identified during a study of CD8 T cells in ankylosing spondylitis. Points from the study as a whole: Earlier reports found some motif variants in synovial fluid and blood in reactive arthritis. Among TCR beta sequences, a motif of under ten highly homologous variants appeared characteristic of ankylosing spondylitis blood.

Comments on this clonotype: Its target is unknown.

TCRdb passed the 5' RACE reads through MiXCR, listing each CDR3 protein once. The profile shows under 300,000 distinct CDR3 sequences, under 12% of them singletons. Source material: blood, either unsorted or a sorted T cell fraction (not recorded which). The TCR comes from a male donor with ankylosing spondylitis or in good health (not recorded which).

The chain's CDR3 is CASSRQGTGANVLTF. Written as DNA, the CDR3 is TGTGCCAGCAGCCGTCAGGGGACTGGGGCCAACGTCCTGACTTTC. The chain combines TRBV7-9 with TRBJ2-6; D may be TRBD1 (6 bases). Germline values: CDR1 SEHNR, CDR2 FQNEAQ (reference sequence). This CDR3 region has 15 residues. Trimming cost V 5 bases and J 2 bases, with 10 bases left between them.